These 13 T cell receptor beta chains were all obtained from the same sample, sequenced in a study of blood T cell repertoires in COVID-19 (dated by TCRdb to about 2020). Library creation used the immunoSEQ multiplex PCR assay. Held by TCRdb, this immuneACCESS table contains in-frame sequences only and omits some clones. Under half of the omission traces to an unresolved V gene where checked; the cause of the rest is unknown. The sample table lists approximately 460,000 clones, nearly 90% of them with a count of one. The ten largest clones capture around 0.92% of the sample. The specimen sequenced was peripheral blood. These receptors all come from a man aged 18 to 35 with COVID-19, enrolled during active disease.

The chain carries TRBV5-1 and TRBJ2-7, with 9 bases fitting TRBD1. The CDR3 spans 14 residues. Germline assignment: CDR1 SGHRS and CDR2 YFSETQ. Trimming at V came to 6 bases and at J to 2 bases, leaving 6 bases not matched to a gene. The CDR3 bases are TGCGCCAGCAAACCGGGACAGGGTACCTACGAGCAGTACTTC. The encoded protein is CASKPGQGTYEQYF. The full variable domain, in which reference TRBV5-1 and TRBJ2-7 provide the parts outside the CDR3, is KAGVTQTPRYLIKTRGQQVTLSCSPISGHRSVSWYQQTPGQGLQFLFEYFSETQRNKGNFPGRFSGRQFSNSRSEMNVSTLELGDSALYLCASKPGQGTYEQYFGPGTRLTVT.

The chain links TRBV27 to TRBJ2-4; TRBD1 agrees at 7 bases. V lost 5 bases to trimming and J lost 2 bases; unmatched junction nucleotides: 6. CDR3 length: 15 amino acids. CDR1 and CDR2 from the germline V gene are MNHEY and SMNVEV (reference sequence). This CDR3 reads CASSKGALTKNIQYF. Here the CDR3 DNA reads TGTGCCAGCAGTAAGGGGGCGCTAACCAAAAACATTCAGTACTTC.

This chain links TRBV6-5 with TRBJ2-5; 10 bases align to TRBD2. V lost 6 bases and J lost 5; bases outside the gene matches: 3. CDR1 MNHEY and CDR2 SVGAGI come from the germline V gene. The CDR3 runs to 13 residues. This chain's CDR3 is CASRAGGVETQYF. The CDR3 nucleotides read TGTGCCAGCAGAGCGGGAGGGGTGGAGACCCAGTACTTC.

The sample holds a few counts of this clone. The chain joins TRBV24-1 to TRBJ2-1, with 9 bases identical to TRBD2. Looked up from germline, CDR1 is KGHDR and CDR2 is SFDVKD. The CDR3 totals 15 residues. The ends lost 5 bases at V and 4 bases at J; junction bases unmatched: 5. CDR3 DNA: TGTGCCACCAGTGGCGGGAGGGCAATATACAATGAGCAGTTCTTC. Translation: CATSGGRAIYNEQFF.

The genes are TRBV12-2 and TRBJ1-1; the D segment call TRBD1 is taken from the table without a DNA check. TRBV12-2 is a listed pseudogene. The CDR3 loop spans 15 amino acids. The chain's CDR3 is CASRLRDTMNTEAFF. The CDR3 DNA is TGTGCAAGTCGCCTTAGGGACACTATGAACACTGAAGCTTTCTTT.

Only a few counts were recorded for this clone. The rearrangement joins TRBV2 to TRBJ1-5; 8 bases align to TRBD1. V lost 6 bases and J lost 5; bases outside the gene matches: 6. Per germline, CDR1 SNHLY and CDR2 FYNNEI. This CDR3 is built from 14 residues. The CDR3 sequence is CASSEQGVYQPQHF. CDR3 in DNA: TGTGCCAGCAGCGAACAGGGGGTCTATCAGCCCCAGCATTTT.

This clone is a singleton in its sample. In DNA, the CDR3 is TGTGCCAGCAGCAACCGGGACAGATCCTACAATGAGCAGTTCTTC. It is translated as CASSNRDRSYNEQFF. This chain links TRBV3-1 (or the pseudogene TRBV3-2) with TRBJ2-1; TRBD1 aligns across 7 bases. V lost 5 bases to trimming and J lost 1 base; unmatched junction nucleotides: 5. This CDR3 has 15 residues. CDR1 LGHDT and CDR2 YNNKEL come from the germline V gene (reference sequence).

V usage is TRBV20-1 and J usage is TRBJ2-1; unclear D gene. This CDR3 comprises 11 residues. The V end was cut by 4 bases, the J end by 8 bases, with 9 bases between. Germline V gene lookup returns CDR1 DFQATT and CDR2 SNEGSKA (reference sequence). CDR3 sequence: CSANQAYEQFF. The CDR3 coding sequence is TGCAGTGCTAACCAAGCCTATGAGCAGTTCTTC.

This clone was seen a single time. The chain combines TRBV25-1 with TRBJ2-5; 8 nucleotides match TRBD1. The CDR3 has 13 residues. V lost 4 bases to trimming and J lost 4 bases; unmatched junction nucleotides: 2. The germline CDR1 and CDR2 sequences are MGHDK and SYGVNS. The CDR3 here is CASSGTGLETQYF. The CDR3 DNA follows: TGTGCCAGCAGTGGGACAGGGTTAGAGACCCAGTACTTC.

The V call is TRBV15, the J call TRBJ2-5; a possible D gene is TRBD1 (5 bases). The CDR3 is 16 amino acids. Germline CDR1 and CDR2: LNHNV and YYDKDF (reference sequence). Trimming stripped 0 bases from V and 6 bases from J, with 17 bases between. CDR3 sequence reads: CATSRDKQENWKTQYF. CDR3 coding DNA: TGTGCCACCAGCAGAGATAAACAGGAAAACTGGAAGACCCAGTACTTC.

The chain employs TRBV2 and TRBJ1-2; D unresolved. The CDR3 has 12 amino acids. Per the germline V gene, CDR1 is SNHLY and CDR2 is FYNNEI. Trimming shortened V by 4 bases and J by 4 bases, and 7 bases separated the two germline ends. The CDR3 sequence is CASSGAGYGYTF. The CDR3 DNA reads as TGTGCCAGCAGTGGCGCCGGCTATGGCTACACCTTC.

The chain has TRBV5-6 and TRBJ2-3; 10 bases map to TRBD1. Germline V lookup: CDR1 SGHDT, CDR2 YYEEEE. The CDR3 has 12 residues. Unmatched junction bases numbered 4, after V lost 0 bases and J lost 15 bases. CDR3: CASSLGDRGFYF. The DNA of the CDR3 is TGTGCCAGCAGCTTGGGGGACAGGGGATTCTATTTT.

The rearrangement uses TRBV7-9 and TRBJ1-3, with unresolved D. Trimming took 0 bases from V and 0 from J, leaving 12 bases between them. CDR1 SEHNR and CDR2 FQNEAQ come from the germline V gene (reference sequence). This CDR3 is 17 amino acids long. This CDR3 is CASSLASSLISGNTIYF. CDR3 nucleotides: TGTGCCAGCAGCTTAGCTTCGTCCCTAATCTCTGGAAACACCATATATTTT.